Listed below are T cell receptor beta chains from one sample, sequenced in a study of blood T cell repertoires in COVID-19. The method was immunoSEQ multiplex PCR; TCRdb's version includes in-frame clones alone and lacks a portion of them. The repertoire holds under 250,000 clones, 83% seen once, with about 2.5% in the top ten. The material sequenced was peripheral blood. The receptors shown here come from a middle-aged woman with active or convalescent COVID-19. The CDR3 runs from the conserved cysteine through the conserved F or W. D genes are given only for firm matches. Rows may omit the clone size; those that give it use once, few, many or a size class.

clone_size d_call j_call v_call cdr3_nt cdr3_aa
. . TRBJ2-7 TRBV10-3 TGTGCCATCAGTGCCGACAGAGAGCAGTACTTC CAISADREQYF
. TRBD1 TRBJ2-3 TRBV27 TGTGCCAGCAGTTACGGGACAGGACAAGCTAGAGGAGATACGCAGTATTTT CASSYGTGQARGDTQYF
. . TRBJ1-6 TRBV11-2 TGTGCCAGCAGCTTACAACAGGCCTCAAATTCACCCCTCCACTTT CASSLQQASNSPLHF
. TRBD1 TRBJ2-7 TRBV5-1 TGCGCCAGCAGCGCCGGGACAGGCACCTACGAGCAGTACTTC CASSAGTGTYEQYF
. TRBD1 TRBJ2-7 TRBV29-1 TGCAGCGTTGAAAAACAGGGGAAGAGGTACGAGCAGTACTTC CSVEKQGKRYEQYF
many . TRBJ1-6 TRBV4-1 TGCGCCAGCAGCCAAGTGGCGGGGCCCCTCCACTTT CASSQVAGPLHF
. TRBD1 TRBJ1-2 TRBV29-1 TGCAGCGTTACTCCTGACAGGGCGGGTTTTGGCTACACCTTC CSVTPDRAGFGYTF
. TRBD1 TRBJ1-1 TRBV3-1/TRBV3-2 TGTGCCAGCAGCCCAAACGACAGGGGAATCATGAACACTGAAGCTTTCTTT CASSPNDRGIMNTEAFF
. . TRBJ1-1 TRBV10-2 TGCGCCAGCAGGGTGACAGAGAACACTGAAGCTTTCTTT CASRVTENTEAFF
. TRBD1 TRBJ2-5 TRBV11-3 TGTGCCAGCAGCGATCCGTTAAGGGGGCGGAAGACCCAGTACTTC CASSDPLRGRKTQYF
. TRBD1 TRBJ1-2 TRBV6-5 TGTGCCAGCAGATTAAAACTACAGGGGGCAGGGGGCTACACCTTC CASRLKLQGAGGYTF
. TRBD1 TRBJ1-2 TRBV6-5 TGTGCCAGCAGTTTTACGACAGGGGGGTACACCTTC CASSFTTGGYTF
. TRBD2 TRBJ2-7 TRBV5-1 TGCGCCAGCAGCTTACAGGGACTAGCCGGCGAGCAGTACTTC CASSLQGLAGEQYF
. . TRBJ2-1 TRBV9 TGTGCCAGCAACTCTTACGGGAACAATGAGCAGTTCTTC CASNSYGNNEQFF
. TRBD1 TRBJ2-4 TRBV7-3 TGTGCCAGCAGCCCCCCCAGGGCAGGGGGCGTAATGGTCATTCAGTACTTC CASSPPRAGGVMVIQYF
. . TRBJ1-5 TRBV9 TGTGCCAGCAGCGTCGCGGCTAATCAGCCCCAGCATTTT CASSVAANQPQHF
. . TRBJ2-7 TRBV5-1 TGCGCCAGCAGCCTCCAGGGAGGAGGCTACGAGCAGTACTTC CASSLQGGGYEQYF
. . TRBJ1-5 TRBV7-2 TGTGCCAGCAGCCCAACAGGTATACGGGATCAGCCCCAGCATTTT CASSPTGIRDQPQHF
once TRBD1 TRBJ1-2 TRBV7-2 TGTGCCAGCAGCTCAATACAGGGGGCGATGGACTATGGCTACACCTTC CASSSIQGAMDYGYTF
. . TRBJ1-4 TRBV27 TGTGCCAGCACGTCAGGGGTGGGCGAAAAACTGTTTTTT CASTSGVGEKLFF
. TRBD2 TRBJ2-1 TRBV3-1/TRBV3-2 TGTGCCAGCAGGTTAGAAGCGGGAGGGTTCAGCTCCTACAATGAGCAGTTCTTC CASRLEAGGFSSYNEQFF
. TRBD1 TRBJ2-7 TRBV2 TGTGCCAGCGGACGCAGTTTTACGGGACAGGTAAACAACGAGCAGTACTTC CASGRSFTGQVNNEQYF
. TRBD1 TRBJ2-3 TRBV5-4 TGTGCCAGCAGCTATACAGGGGGCGCAGATACGCAGTATTTT CASSYTGGADTQYF
many . TRBJ1-1 TRBV5-1 TGCGCCAGCAGCGTGGGATCCGGGGGCACTGAAGCTTTCTTT CASSVGSGGTEAFF
. . TRBJ2-3 TRBV19 TGTGCCAGTAGTATTATAGTAACTTCCAGCACAGATACGCAGTATTTT CASSIIVTSSTDTQYF
. TRBD2 TRBJ2-1 TRBV29-1 TGCAGCGGACGGGAGCGGGGGTACAATGAGCAGTTCTTC CSGRERGYNEQFF
. TRBD1 TRBJ2-5 TRBV4-1 TGCGCCAGCAGACCGGACAGGAACCCTCAAGAGACCCAGTACTTC CASRPDRNPQETQYF
. . TRBJ1-2 TRBV30 TGTGCCTGGAGTGTTGCGGGGTTCAGCTATGGCTACACCTTC CAWSVAGFSYGYTF
. . TRBJ1-4 TRBV6-1 TGTGCCAGCAGTGAAGAGCCGGCGTGGAGATCATATAATGAAAAACTGTTTTTT CASSEEPAWRSYNEKLFF
. . TRBJ2-3 TRBV21-1 TGTGCCAGCAGCAAAGGGCCGAGGGTCAACAGGGGTGCAGATACGCAGTATTTT CASSKGPRVNRGADTQYF
. . TRBJ2-7 TRBV4-2 TGTGCCAGCAGCCGTTCGCTAGTTTTGAGGGATTCCGAGCAGTACTTC CASSRSLVLRDSEQYF
. . TRBJ1-5 TRBV4-1 TGCGCCAGCAGCCAATCCCAGGGTCGAAGCAATCAGCCCCAGCATTTT CASSQSQGRSNQPQHF
few TRBD2 TRBJ2-7 TRBV7-9 TGTGCCAGCAGCCGGGAGGACCTCTCCTACGAGCAGTACTTC CASSREDLSYEQYF
. TRBD2 TRBJ2-2 TRBV4-1 TGCGCCAGCAGCCAAGGAATTAGACTAGCGGGAGGGTACACCGGGGAGCTGTTTTTT CASSQGIRLAGGYTGELFF
once . TRBJ2-7 TRBV9 TGTGCCAGCAGCGTAGGTGGCGGATTCTACGAGCAGTACTTC CASSVGGGFYEQYF
. TRBD1 TRBJ2-7 TRBV7-9 TGTGCCAGCAGCTTAGGACAGGGGGCGAGGGACGAGCAGTACTTC CASSLGQGARDEQYF
. TRBD1 TRBJ2-2 TRBV2 TGTGCCAGCAGTGCGTGGACAGGGGGGAGTACCGGGGAGCTGTTTTTT CASSAWTGGSTGELFF
. TRBD1 TRBJ1-2 TRBV19 TGTGCCAGTAGGGGACAGGGGGGGAATGGCTACACCTTC CASRGQGGNGYTF
. . TRBJ2-5 TRBV5-1 TGCGCCAGCAGATCCTACCAGGGGGGAGAGACCCAGTACTTC CASRSYQGGETQYF
. . TRBJ1-2 TRBV7-2 TGTGCCAGCAGCCAGGACTATGACTATGGCTACACCTTC CASSQDYDYGYTF
. . TRBJ1-2 TRBV6-5 TGTGCCAGCAGGGTCCCGGGATTCTATGGCTACACCTTC CASRVPGFYGYTF
. TRBD2 TRBJ2-7 TRBV4-1 TGCGCCAGCAGCCAAAAGGGACTAGCGGGGGGCCACACCGACGAGCAGTACTTC CASSQKGLAGGHTDEQYF
many . TRBJ1-2 TRBV18 TGTGCCAGCTCACCAAACAGGGACGGGTCCTACTATGGCTACACCTTC CASSPNRDGSYYGYTF
. . TRBJ1-2 TRBV15 TGTGCCACCAGCACAGGGGTGGGCTGGAGTGGCTACACCTTC CATSTGVGWSGYTF
once TRBD1 TRBJ1-5 TRBV2 TGTGCCAGCGTTCCTCAGGACAGGAGCAATCAGCCCCAGCATTTT CASVPQDRSNQPQHF
. . TRBJ1-2 TRBV19 TGTGCCAGTAGTATAGTTCCGACCCGGCAGGGTAATGGCTACACCTTC CASSIVPTRQGNGYTF
. TRBD1 TRBJ1-2 TRBV5-1 TGCGCCAGCAGCCCAGGGACAGGGGACGATGGCTACACCTTC CASSPGTGDDGYTF
. . TRBJ2-1 TRBV6-1 TGTGCCAGCAGTGAAGGGGGCACTAGCCCCAATGAGCAGTTCTTC CASSEGGTSPNEQFF
. . TRBJ1-1 TRBV11-3 TGTGCCAGCAGCTTAGGCGTCCACACTGAAGCTTTCTTT CASSLGVHTEAFF
. . TRBJ1-5 TRBV7-9 TGTGCCAGCAGCCCCCGGTGGGGGGACTCTGGAAATCAGCCCCAGCATTTT CASSPRWGDSGNQPQHF